This T cell receptor (beta chain) stems from a study of T cell repertoires in cytomegalovirus infection. The V and J ends lost 3 bases and 7 bases, in that order; junction bases with no gene match: 4. Germline assignment: CDR1 SGHTA and CDR2 FQGNSA. This CDR3 is 13 amino acids long. MiXCR, run by TCRdb on the reads, gives a single entry per CDR3 protein. The table has roughly 920,000 distinct CDR3 sequences, roughly 30% seen once. Study outcomes and limitations: HLA-C-restricted CMV clonotypes gave the most frequent clonotype in two of eight donors.

This clonotype was seen repeatedly, ten times or more. Its antigen is still unknown. The sequencing here drew on cultured CD8+ T cells from PBMCs, taken from culture after CMV antigen stimulation. This TCR was sampled from a human donor in good health (CMV status not recorded). Some clones in this sample may be carry-over from other donors' samples. This chain uses TRBV7-2 with TRBJ2-7, with 9 bases matching TRBD1. DNA for the CDR3: TGTGCCAGCAGCTTGAACAGGGGGCAAGAGCAGTACGTC. It is translated as CASSLNRGQEQYV.